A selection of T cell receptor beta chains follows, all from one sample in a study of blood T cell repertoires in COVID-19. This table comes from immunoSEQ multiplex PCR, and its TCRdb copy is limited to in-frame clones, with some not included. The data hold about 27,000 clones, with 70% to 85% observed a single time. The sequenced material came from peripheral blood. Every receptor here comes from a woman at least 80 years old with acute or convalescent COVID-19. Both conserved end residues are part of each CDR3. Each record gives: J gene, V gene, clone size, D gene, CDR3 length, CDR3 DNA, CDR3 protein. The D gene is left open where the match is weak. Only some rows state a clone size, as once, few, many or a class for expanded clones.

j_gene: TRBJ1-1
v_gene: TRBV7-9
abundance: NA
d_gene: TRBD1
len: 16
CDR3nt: TGTGCCAGCAGCCCGGACAGGGGAGGGGATGACACTGAAGCTTTCTTT
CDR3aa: CASSPDRGGDDTEAFF

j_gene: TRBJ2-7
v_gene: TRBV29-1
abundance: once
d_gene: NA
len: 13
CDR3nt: TGCAGCGTTGAAGCAGGTACACAATACGAGCAGTACTTC
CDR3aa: CSVEAGTQYEQYF

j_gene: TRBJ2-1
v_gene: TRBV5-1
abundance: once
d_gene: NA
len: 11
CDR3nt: TGCGCCAGCAGCTCGTACAATGAGCAGTTCTTC
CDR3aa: CASSSYNEQFF

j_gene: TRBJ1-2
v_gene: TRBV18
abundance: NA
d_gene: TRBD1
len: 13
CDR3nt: TGTGCCAGCTCAGAAGGACAGGTCTATGGCTACACCTTC
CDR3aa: CASSEGQVYGYTF

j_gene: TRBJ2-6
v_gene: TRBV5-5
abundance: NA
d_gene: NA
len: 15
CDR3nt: TGTGCCTGCAGCTTGGGAGGGGGGGGCGCCAACGTCCTGACTTTC
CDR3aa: CACSLGGGGANVLTF

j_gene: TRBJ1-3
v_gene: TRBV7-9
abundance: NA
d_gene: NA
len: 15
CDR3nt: TGTGCCAGCAGGTCCTCAGGGAACTCTGGAAACACCATATATTTT
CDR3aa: CASRSSGNSGNTIYF

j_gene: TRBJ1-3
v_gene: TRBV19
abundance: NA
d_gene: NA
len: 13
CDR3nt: TGTGCCAGTAGCCGACAGTCTGGAAACACCATATATTTT
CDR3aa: CASSRQSGNTIYF

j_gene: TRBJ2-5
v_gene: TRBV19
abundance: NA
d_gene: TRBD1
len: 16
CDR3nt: TGTGCCAGTAGTATAGGCTGGACAGGCAACCAAGAGACCCAGTACTTC
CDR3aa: CASSIGWTGNQETQYF

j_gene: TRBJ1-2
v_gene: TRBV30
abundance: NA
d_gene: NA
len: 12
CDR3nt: TGTGCCTTACAGGGAAGCGGCGATGGCTACACCTTC
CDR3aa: CALQGSGDGYTF

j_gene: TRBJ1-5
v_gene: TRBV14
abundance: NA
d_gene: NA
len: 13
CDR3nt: TGTGCCAGCAGCCAAGATCGGAATCAGCCCCAGCATTTT
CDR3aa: CASSQDRNQPQHF

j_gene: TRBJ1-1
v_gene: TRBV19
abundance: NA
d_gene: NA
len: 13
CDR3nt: TGTGCCAGTTCAGTACAGAGGAACACTGAAGCTTTCTTT
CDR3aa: CASSVQRNTEAFF

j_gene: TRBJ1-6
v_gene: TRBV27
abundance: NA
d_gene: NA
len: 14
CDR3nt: TGTGCCAGCAGTTTCCGTCAGAATAATTCACCCCTCCACTTT
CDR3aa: CASSFRQNNSPLHF

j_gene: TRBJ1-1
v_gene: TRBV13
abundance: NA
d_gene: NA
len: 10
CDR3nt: TGTGCCAGCAGCCGCACTGAAGCTTTCTTT
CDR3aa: CASSRTEAFF

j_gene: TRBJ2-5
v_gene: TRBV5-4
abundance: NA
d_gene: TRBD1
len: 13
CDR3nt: TGTGCCAGTTGGGGACAGGGGTTAGAGACCCAGTACTTC
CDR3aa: CASWGQGLETQYF

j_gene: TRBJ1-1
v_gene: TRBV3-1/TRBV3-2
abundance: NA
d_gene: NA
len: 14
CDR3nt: TGTGCCAGCAGTCCACACCCGATGAACACTGAAGCTTTCTTT
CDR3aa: CASSPHPMNTEAFF

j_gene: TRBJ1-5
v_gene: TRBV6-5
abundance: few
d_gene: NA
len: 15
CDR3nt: TGTGCCAGCAGTTACTCCGGGGGGGGCAATCAGCCCCAGCATTTT
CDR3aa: CASSYSGGGNQPQHF

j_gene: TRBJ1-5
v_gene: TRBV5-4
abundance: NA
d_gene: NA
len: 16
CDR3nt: TGTGCCAGCAGCGTGTTGAGGGAGAAGCGCAATCAGCCCCAGCATTTT
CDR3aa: CASSVLREKRNQPQHF

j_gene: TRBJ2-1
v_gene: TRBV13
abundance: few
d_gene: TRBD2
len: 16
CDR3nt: TGTGCCAGCAGTCGTACCGGGACTAGCGGTTACAATGAGCAGTTCTTC
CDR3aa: CASSRTGTSGYNEQFF

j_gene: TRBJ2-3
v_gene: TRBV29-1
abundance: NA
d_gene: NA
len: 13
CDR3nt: TGCAGCGTTGGGGGCGGTGCGGCGGATACGCAGTATTTT
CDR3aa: CSVGGGAADTQYF

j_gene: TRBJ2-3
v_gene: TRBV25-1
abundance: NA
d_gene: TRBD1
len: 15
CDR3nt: TGTGCCAGCAGATCGGGACAGGGATGGACAGATACGCAGTATTTT
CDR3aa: CASRSGQGWTDTQYF

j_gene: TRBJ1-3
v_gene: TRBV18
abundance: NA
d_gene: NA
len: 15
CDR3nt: TGTGCCAGCTCACCGGCCGGACAACCTGGAAACACCATATATTTT
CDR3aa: CASSPAGQPGNTIYF

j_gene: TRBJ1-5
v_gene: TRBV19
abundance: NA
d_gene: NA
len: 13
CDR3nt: TGTGCCAGTAGGCTTACGAGGAATCAGCCCCAGCATTTT
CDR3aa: CASRLTRNQPQHF

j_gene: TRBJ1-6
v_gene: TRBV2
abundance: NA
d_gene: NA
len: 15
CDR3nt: TGTGCCAGCAGCTTGACAGGCGACTATAATTCACCCCTCCACTTT
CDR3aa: CASSLTGDYNSPLHF

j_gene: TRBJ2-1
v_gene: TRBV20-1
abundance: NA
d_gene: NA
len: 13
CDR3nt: TGCAGTGCTAGTTCCGTAGTCTCCGATGAGCAGTTCTTC
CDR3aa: CSASSVVSDEQFF

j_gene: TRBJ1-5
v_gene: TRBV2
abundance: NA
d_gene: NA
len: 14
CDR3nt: TGTGCCAGCAGTGTGCAGGGTTCCAATCAGCCCCAGCATTTT
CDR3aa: CASSVQGSNQPQHF

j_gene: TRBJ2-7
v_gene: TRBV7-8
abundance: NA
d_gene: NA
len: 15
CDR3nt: TGTGCCAGCAGCTTATTGTCGCAGGGGTCCTACGAGCAGTACTTC
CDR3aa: CASSLLSQGSYEQYF

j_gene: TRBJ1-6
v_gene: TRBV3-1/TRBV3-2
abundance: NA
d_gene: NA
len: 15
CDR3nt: TGTGCCAGCAGCCAACGACAAGTCTATAATTCACCCCTCCACTTT
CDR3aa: CASSQRQVYNSPLHF

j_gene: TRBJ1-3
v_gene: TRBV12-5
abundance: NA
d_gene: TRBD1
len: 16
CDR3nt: TGTGCTAGTGGTCAACGGACAGGCAGCTCTGGAAACACCATATATTTT
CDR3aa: CASGQRTGSSGNTIYF

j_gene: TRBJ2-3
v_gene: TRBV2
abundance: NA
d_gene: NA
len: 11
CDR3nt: TGTGCCAGTTTATTTGCAGATACGCAGTATTTT
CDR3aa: CASLFADTQYF

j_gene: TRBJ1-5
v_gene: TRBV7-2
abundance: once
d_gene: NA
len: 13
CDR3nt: TGTGCCAGCAGCTCCATGCCAGGACAGCCCCAGCATTTT
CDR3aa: CASSSMPGQPQHF

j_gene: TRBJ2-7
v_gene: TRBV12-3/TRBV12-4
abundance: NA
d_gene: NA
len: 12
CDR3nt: TGTGCCAGCAGTTTAAAGAGCTACGAGCAGTACTTC
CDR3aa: CASSLKSYEQYF

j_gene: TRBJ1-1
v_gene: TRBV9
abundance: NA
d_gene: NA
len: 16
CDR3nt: TGTGCCAGCAGCGCGGCTCCGGAACAGGGCCGCACTGAAGCTTTCTTT
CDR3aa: CASSAAPEQGRTEAFF

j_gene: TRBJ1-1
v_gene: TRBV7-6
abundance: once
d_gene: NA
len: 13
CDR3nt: TGTGCCAGCAGCCGTACCCGGGGTGGTGAAGCTTTCTTT
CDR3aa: CASSRTRGGEAFF

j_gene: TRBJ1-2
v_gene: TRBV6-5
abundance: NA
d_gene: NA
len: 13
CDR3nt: TGTGCCAGCAAGAACAGGGAAAACTATGGCTACACCTTC
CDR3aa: CASKNRENYGYTF

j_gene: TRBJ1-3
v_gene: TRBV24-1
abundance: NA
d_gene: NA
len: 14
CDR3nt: TGTGCCACCAGTGACACTCGACTAGGCAACACCATATATTTT
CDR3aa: CATSDTRLGNTIYF

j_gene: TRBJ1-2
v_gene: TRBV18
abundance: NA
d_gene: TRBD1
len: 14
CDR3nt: TGTGCCAGCTCTCCGATTGGACAGGGTGATGGCTACACCTTC
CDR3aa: CASSPIGQGDGYTF

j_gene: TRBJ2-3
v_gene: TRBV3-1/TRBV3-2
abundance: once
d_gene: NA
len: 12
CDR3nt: TGTGCCAGCAGCAAACAGACAGATACGCAGTATTTT
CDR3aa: CASSKQTDTQYF

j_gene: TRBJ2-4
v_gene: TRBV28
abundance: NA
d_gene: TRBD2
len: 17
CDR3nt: TGTGCCAGCATGGCCCCGGGGCTAGCGGGTCCTGTAAACATTCAGTACTTC
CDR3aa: CASMAPGLAGPVNIQYF

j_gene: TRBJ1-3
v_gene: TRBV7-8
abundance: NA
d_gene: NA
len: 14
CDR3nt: TGTGCCAGCAGCTTAGCGGGGGGTACGAACACCATATATTTT
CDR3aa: CASSLAGGTNTIYF

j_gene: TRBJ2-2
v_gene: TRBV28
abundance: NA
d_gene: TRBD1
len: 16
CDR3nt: TGTGCCAGCAGTTTAGTTTCTAAGGGGGCAGGCGGGGAGCTGTTTTTT
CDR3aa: CASSLVSKGAGGELFF

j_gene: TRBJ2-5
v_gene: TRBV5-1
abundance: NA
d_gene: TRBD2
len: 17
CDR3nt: TGCGCCAGCAGCACTGGACTAGCGGGGGGTCTCCAAGAGACCCAGTACTTC
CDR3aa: CASSTGLAGGLQETQYF

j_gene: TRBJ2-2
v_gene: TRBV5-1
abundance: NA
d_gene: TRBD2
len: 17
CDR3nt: TGCGCCAGCAGCTTGGGTAGCGGGAGGGCGAGCGCCGGGGAGCTGTTTTTT
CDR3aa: CASSLGSGRASAGELFF

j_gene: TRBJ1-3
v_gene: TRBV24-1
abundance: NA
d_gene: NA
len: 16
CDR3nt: TGTGCCACCAGTGATTCCCAGGGGCTCTCTGGAAACACCATATATTTT
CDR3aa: CATSDSQGLSGNTIYF

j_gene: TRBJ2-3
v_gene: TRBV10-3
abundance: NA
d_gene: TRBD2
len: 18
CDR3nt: TGTGCCATCAGTGTTGGTAGCGGGGGGGGTCGGGCCACAGATACGCAGTATTTT
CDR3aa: CAISVGSGGGRATDTQYF

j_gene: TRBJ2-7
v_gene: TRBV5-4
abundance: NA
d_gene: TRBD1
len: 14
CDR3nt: TGTGCCAGCAGCTTTGACAGGGGGCGGCACGAGCAGTACTTC
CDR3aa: CASSFDRGRHEQYF

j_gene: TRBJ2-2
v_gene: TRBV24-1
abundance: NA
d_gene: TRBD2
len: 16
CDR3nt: TGTGCCACCAGTGATTTGTCGGCGGGAGGGGCCGGGGAGCTGTTTTTT
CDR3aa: CATSDLSAGGAGELFF

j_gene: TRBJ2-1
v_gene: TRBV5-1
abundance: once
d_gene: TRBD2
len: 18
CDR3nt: TGCGCCAGCAGGAAGGGAGGAACGGCGGGAGACACCTACAATGAGCAGTTCTTC
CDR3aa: CASRKGGTAGDTYNEQFF

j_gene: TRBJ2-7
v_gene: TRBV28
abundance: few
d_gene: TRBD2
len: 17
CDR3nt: TGTGCCAGCAGGAGAGGGGGATCCCTAGCGGGGTCCTACGAGCAGTACTTC
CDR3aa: CASRRGGSLAGSYEQYF